This T cell receptor (beta chain) was sequenced during a study of shared clonotypes between healthy human individuals (dated by TCRdb to the early 2020s). In the study overall: The cohort comprised a couple of women and a few men aged 18 to 49 years. For each donor, CD4 naive and CD4 memory were each run on three plates, CD8 naive on two plates, and CD8 memory on one plate. To estimate repertoire size and how much clonotype sharing occurs between individuals, the study deeply sequenced the blood TCR repertoires of 5 or 6 healthy adults. To increase sequencing depth and limit assay-specific biases, TCR repertoire library preparation and sequencing were carried out by different laboratories using diverse techniques. Per donor, leukapheresis produced somewhere between about 0.94 and 10 billion PBMCs.

What the work shows at the level of the full study, not this receptor alone: When four donors were compared, the shared fraction of clonotypes was 5% to 6.5% for naive CD4, 3.5% to 4% for naive CD8, 2.3% for memory CD4, and roughly 0.4% for memory CD8. Because the study included only a small number of donors, the genetic and exposure-history diversity represented was limited. Only blood was sampled, and tissue TCR repertoires likely differ from those in blood. Compared with non-shared clonotypes, clonotypes shared by all four sorted-subset donors had higher generation probabilities. Naive subsets generally had larger estimated clonotype richness than memory subsets. Pairwise subsampling led to the expectation that sequencing depth would affect the degree of clonotype sharing among donors. Incomplete sequencing was indicated by rarefaction of sorted-subset datasets, despite the large sequencing depth.

Regarding this clone: The clone's antigen remains unknown. Nothing much larger sits one base from this clone, and base qualities are not available.

V is clipped by 2 bases and J by 8 bases, and the sequence between their germline boundaries is 18 bases long. CDR1 is given as MNHEY and CDR2 as SMNVEV, both from the germline V gene (reference sequence). Including cysteine and phenylalanine, the CDR3 has 15 amino acids. This entry keeps only the CDR3 DNA: 45 bases, framed from base 1. Using the deep immunoSEQ assay, TCR CDR3 regions were amplified from genomic DNA by multiplex PCR. Extracted genomic DNA from each cell subset was spread evenly across all wells of several immunoSEQ 96-well plates, with each plate serving as a replicate. For sorted subsets, each replicate PCR was loaded with around 200 ng genomic DNA, equivalent to approximately 33,000 T cell genomes. Purified libraries were measured with a Qubit 3.0 fluorometer, size-checked on a Bioanalyzer 2100, and measured again with the KAPA Library Quantification kit. A separate single-read 150-cycle Illumina NextSeq 550 flow cell was used to sequence each immunoSEQ 96-well plate. The original pipeline was this. Because only junctional sequences without quality scores were contained in the immunoSEQ output, filtering matching that applied to full-length reads could not be performed. To assign V/J genes and CDR3, sequences were annotated against IMGT germline references using PyIR, a Python wrapper for IgBLAST v1.9. Reads were filtered out if the reads had weak V/J assignments (E-value above 1e-6), no CDR3, stop codons, out-of-frame junctions, or ambiguous translated residues. V3J clonotypes were defined as sequences sharing the same inferred V gene, J gene, and CDR3 amino acid sequence. Percentage overlap between repertoires was calculated by dividing the number of shared unique clonotypes by the size of the smaller repertoire. Richness of each repertoire was evaluated using RTK rarefaction, the Chao1 estimator, and Recon v2.1 estimates of unobserved clonotypes. OLGA was used to compute generation probabilities for all TCRbeta clonotypes that the gDNA method yielded from several donors. Entries here come from immuneACCESS through TCRdb and include only in-frame sequences with V and J called. Some clones fail to appear in such tables; in the studies checked, an unresolved V gene covers under half of the shortfall, and the cause of the remainder is unknown. V and J calls and clone size come straight from that table; D and trimming were deduced from the DNA. This sample holds about 2.1 million clones; under 95% were observed only once. 1.5% to 2% of the sample is held by the ten biggest clonotypes.

CD8 naive samples were CD45RO-negative cells positively selected for CCR7, giving a CD45RA+CCR7+ population that excluded TemRA cells. The donors were healthy, HIV-negative adults with no recently reported acute infections or vaccinations. Every donor was a Caucasian adult residing in Nashville, Tennessee, USA. Blood was collected by leukapheresis, and PBMCs were isolated by Ficoll-Histopaque density gradient centrifugation and then cryopreserved in liquid nitrogen vapor phase. Purity and quantity of every magnetically sorted T cell population were checked by analytical flow cytometry. Genomic DNA was isolated from each sorted fraction and quantified by UV absorbance on a Nanodrop 2000c.

The chain is encoded by TRBV27 joined to TRBJ1-2; the D gene lacks a confident call. This sequence was found in a man aged 18 to 30 in good health. Some clones in this sample may be carry-over from other donors' samples. Material for sequencing was naive CD8+ T cells from PBMCs. The cell subset or site label corresponds to: CD45RA+CCR7+. CDR3 reads: CASSLIAGPPEGYTF. In nucleotide form, the sequence is TGTGCCAGCAGTTTAATTGCAGGACCCCCGGAGGGCTACACCTTC.